These 2 T cell receptor beta chains came from one sample sequenced in a study of blood T cell repertoires in COVID-19. Libraries were prepared by immunoSEQ multiplex PCR; TCRdb keeps only in-frame clonotypes and omits some of them. The sample has 160,000 or so clones, roughly nine tenths seen once. The specimen was peripheral blood. Receptors originate from a man between 60 and 70 years old with acute or convalescent COVID-19.

This rearrangement joins TRBV4-2 to TRBJ2-1, with D possibly being TRBD2 (5 bases). Germline V CDR1 and CDR2: LGHNA, YNFKEQ. The CDR3 covers 16 residues. The germline V and J ends were trimmed by 0 bases and 3 bases, with 12 bases remaining between them. Here the CDR3 DNA reads TGTGCCAGCAGCCAAGAACTAGATCCGAGCTACAATGAGCAGTTCTTC. Translating it yields CASSQELDPSYNEQFF.

The CDR3 loop is CASSEPGKPSYEQYF. In nucleotides, the CDR3 is TGTGCCAGCAGCGAGCCAGGCAAACCCTCCTACGAGCAGTACTTC. The chain couples TRBV7-2 to TRBJ2-7, with unresolved D. The germline gives CDR1 SGHTA, CDR2 FQGNSA. Trimming shortened V by 5 bases and J by 0 bases, and 14 bases separated the two germline ends. This CDR3 spans 15 amino acids. Drawing the rest from reference TRBV7-2 and TRBJ2-7, the complete variable domain is GAGVSQSPSNKVTEKGKDVELRCDPISGHTALYWYRQSLGQGLEFLIYFQGNSAPDKSGLPSDRFSAERTGGSVSTLTIQRTQQEDSAVYLCASSEPGKPSYEQYFGPGTRLTVT.